This TCR beta chain was sequenced for a study of blood T cells in healthy people across ages. Combining a sample-barcoded 5' primer with a J-beta primer mix, a second PCR ran for 7 to 11 cycles. MiXCR, applied by TCRdb to the 5' RACE reads, yields one record per CDR3 protein. The profile covers fewer than 900,000 distinct CDR3 sequences, with roughly 40% appearing a single time and approximately 12% taken by the ten largest. CDR3 size: 14 residues. V gave up 7 bases and J gave up 4 bases, with 15 bases separating them. Sequencing was done on a sample of blood. This chain connects TRBV12-3 or TRBV12-4 to TRBJ2-3; D not certain. This TCR derives from a man younger than 35 in good health. The CDR3 region is CASTTGQAPDTQYF. The DNA for the CDR3 is TGTGCCAGCACCACCGGTCAGGCACCAGATACGCAGTATTTT.